This TCR beta chain was documented in a study of blood T cell repertoires in COVID-19. This CDR3 is 17 amino acids long. Clones were sequenced by immunoSEQ multiplex PCR, and TCRdb holds only the in-frame ones, with some missing. The sample lists some 150,000 clones, roughly nine tenths occurring once. The rearrangement links TRBV21-1 to TRBJ2-2; TRBD2, as called in the table, went unchecked against the DNA. TRBV21-1 has pseudogene status. This TCR derives from a woman aged 40 to 50 with acute or convalescent COVID-19. The sequencing input was peripheral blood. The CDR3 DNA sequence: TGTGCCAGCAGCAAGGGGGAGGAATTCGCGAACACCGGGGAGCTGTTTTTT. Its protein is CASSKGEEFANTGELFF.